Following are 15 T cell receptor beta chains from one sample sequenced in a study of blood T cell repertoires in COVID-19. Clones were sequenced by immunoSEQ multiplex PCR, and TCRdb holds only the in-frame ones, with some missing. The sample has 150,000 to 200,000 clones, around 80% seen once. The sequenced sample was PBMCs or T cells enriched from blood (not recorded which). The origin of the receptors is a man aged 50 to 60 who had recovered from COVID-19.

The CDR3 loop reads CASRDRAYEQYF. The CDR3 region has the DNA TGTGCCAGTAGGGACAGGGCCTACGAGCAGTACTTC. The chain uses TRBV19 and TRBJ2-7, with TRBD1 matching 8 bases. Germline V CDR1 and CDR2: LNHDA, SQIVND (reference sequence). This CDR3 has 12 amino acids. The V segment lost 6 bases and the J segment 2 bases; nucleotides outside the gene matches: 0.

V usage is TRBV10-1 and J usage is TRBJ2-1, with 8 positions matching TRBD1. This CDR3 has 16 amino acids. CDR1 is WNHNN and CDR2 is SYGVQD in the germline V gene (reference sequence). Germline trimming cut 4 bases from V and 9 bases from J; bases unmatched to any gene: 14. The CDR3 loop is CASSVTGATRATEQFF. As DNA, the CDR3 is TGCGCCAGCAGTGTGACAGGGGCGACTAGGGCTACTGAGCAGTTCTTC.

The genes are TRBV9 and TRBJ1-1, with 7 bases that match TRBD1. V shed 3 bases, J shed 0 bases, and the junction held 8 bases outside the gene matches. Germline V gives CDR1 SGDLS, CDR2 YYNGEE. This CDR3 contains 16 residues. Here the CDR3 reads CASSARDSSMNTEAFF. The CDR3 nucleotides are TGTGCCAGCAGCGCCCGGGACAGTTCCATGAACACTGAAGCTTTCTTT.

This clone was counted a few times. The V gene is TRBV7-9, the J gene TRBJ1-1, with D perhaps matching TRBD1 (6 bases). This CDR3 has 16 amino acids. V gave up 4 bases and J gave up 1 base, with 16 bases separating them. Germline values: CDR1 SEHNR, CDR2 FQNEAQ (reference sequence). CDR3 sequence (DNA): TGTGCCAGCAGCTCTCGACAAACCAGGGGGAACACTGAAGCTTTCTTT. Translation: CASSSRQTRGNTEAFF.

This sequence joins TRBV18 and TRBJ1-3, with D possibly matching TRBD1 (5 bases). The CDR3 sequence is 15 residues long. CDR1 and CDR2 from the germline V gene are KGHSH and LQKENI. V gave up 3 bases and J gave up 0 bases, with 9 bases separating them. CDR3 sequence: CASSPSTVSGNTIYF. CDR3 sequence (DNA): TGTGCCAGCTCACCCTCGACAGTCTCTGGAAACACCATATATTTT.

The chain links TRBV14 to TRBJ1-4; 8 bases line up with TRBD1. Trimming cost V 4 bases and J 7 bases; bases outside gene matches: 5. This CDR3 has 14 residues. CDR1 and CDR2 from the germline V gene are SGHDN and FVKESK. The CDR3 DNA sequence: TGTGCCAGCAGCCGCGGACAGGGTCTTGAAAAACTGTTTTTT. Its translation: CASSRGQGLEKLFF.

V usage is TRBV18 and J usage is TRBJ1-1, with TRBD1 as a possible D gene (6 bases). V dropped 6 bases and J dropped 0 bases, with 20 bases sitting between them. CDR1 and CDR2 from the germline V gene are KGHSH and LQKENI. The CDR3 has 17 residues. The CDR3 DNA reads TGTGCCAGCTCCACCGGGCAGGGGACCCGATTGAACACTGAAGCTTTCTTT. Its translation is CASSTGQGTRLNTEAFF.

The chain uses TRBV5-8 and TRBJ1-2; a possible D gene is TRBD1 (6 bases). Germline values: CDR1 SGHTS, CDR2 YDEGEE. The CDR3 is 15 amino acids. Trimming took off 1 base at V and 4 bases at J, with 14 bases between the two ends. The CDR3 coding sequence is TGTGCCAGCAGCTTGTCGACGGCCAGGGGCTATGGCTACACCTTC. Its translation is CASSLSTARGYGYTF.

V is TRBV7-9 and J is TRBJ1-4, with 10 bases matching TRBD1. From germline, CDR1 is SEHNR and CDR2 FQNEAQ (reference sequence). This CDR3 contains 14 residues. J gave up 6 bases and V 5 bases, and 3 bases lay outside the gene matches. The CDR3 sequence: CASSIGTGDEKLFF. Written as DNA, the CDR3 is TGTGCCAGCAGCATAGGGACAGGGGATGAAAAACTGTTTTTT. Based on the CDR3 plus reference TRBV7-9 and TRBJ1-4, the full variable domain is DTGVSQNPRHKITKRGQNVTFRCDPISEHNRLYWYRQTLGQGPEFLTYFQNEAQLEKSRLLSDRFSAERPKGSFSTLEIQRTEQGDSAMYLCASSIGTGDEKLFFGSGTQLSVL.

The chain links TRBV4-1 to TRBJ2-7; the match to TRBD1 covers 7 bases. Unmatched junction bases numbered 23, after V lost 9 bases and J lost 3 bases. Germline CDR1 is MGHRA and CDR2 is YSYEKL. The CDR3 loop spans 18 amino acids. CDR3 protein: CARHGPRGGQRLLYEQYF. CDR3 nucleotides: TGCGCCAGACACGGCCCTAGAGGGGGACAGAGGCTTCTCTACGAGCAGTACTTC.

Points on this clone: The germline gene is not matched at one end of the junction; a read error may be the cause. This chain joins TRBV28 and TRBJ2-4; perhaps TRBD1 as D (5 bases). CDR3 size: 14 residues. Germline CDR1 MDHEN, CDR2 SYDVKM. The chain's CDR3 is CASRQIGQGNHRSF. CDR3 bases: TGTGCCAGCAGACAAATCGGGCAGGGTAACCATAGGTCCTTC.

The CDR3 DNA reads TGTGCCAGCAGCCGCACCGGGACAGGGGTTGAGTCTTTCTTT. It encodes CASSRTGTGVESFF. V is TRBV3-1 (or the pseudogene TRBV3-2) and J is TRBJ1-1; the match to TRBD1 covers 10 bases. Germline assignment: CDR1 LGHDT and CDR2 YNNKEL (reference sequence). Germline trimming cut 4 bases from V and 12 bases from J; bases unmatched to any gene: 11. The CDR3 sequence is 14 residues long.

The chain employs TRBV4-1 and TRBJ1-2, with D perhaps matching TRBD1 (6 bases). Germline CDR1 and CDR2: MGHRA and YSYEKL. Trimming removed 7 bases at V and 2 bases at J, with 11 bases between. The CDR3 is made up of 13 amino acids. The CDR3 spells CASTGTSNYGYTF. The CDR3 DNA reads TGCGCCAGCACCGGGACATCCAACTATGGCTACACCTTC.

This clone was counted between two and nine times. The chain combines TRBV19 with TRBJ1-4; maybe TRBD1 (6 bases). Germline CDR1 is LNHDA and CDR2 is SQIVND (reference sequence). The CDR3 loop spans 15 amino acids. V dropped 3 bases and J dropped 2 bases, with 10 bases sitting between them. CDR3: CASSIGGATNEKLFF. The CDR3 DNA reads TGTGCCAGTAGTATCGGGGGGGCCACTAATGAAAAACTGTTTTTT.

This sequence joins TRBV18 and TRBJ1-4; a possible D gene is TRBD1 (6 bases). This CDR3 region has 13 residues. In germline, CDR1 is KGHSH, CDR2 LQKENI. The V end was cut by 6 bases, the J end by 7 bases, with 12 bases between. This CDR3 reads CASSGTPPEKLFF. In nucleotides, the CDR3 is TGTGCCAGCTCCGGGACACCTCCTGAAAAACTGTTTTTT.